A single sample is the source of the 11 T cell receptor beta chains below, sequenced in a study of T cell repertoires in cytomegalovirus infection. These receptors lack a known antigen. Using its own MiXCR run on the reads, TCRdb lists one record per CDR3 protein. Of roughly 150,000 distinct CDR3 sequences listed, about a fifth are singletons. The sample was CD8+ T cells from cultured PBMCs, taken from culture after CMV antigen stimulation. Source of these receptors: a human donor in good health (CMV status not recorded). Some clones in this sample may be carry-over from other donors' samples.

Concerning this clonotype: One end of the junction varies from germline; a read error may be responsible. This chain joins TRBV6-2 or TRBV6-3 and TRBJ2-5, with D perhaps given as TRBD1 or TRBD2 (5 bases each). CDR3 length: 15 residues. The germline CDR1 and CDR2 sequences are MNHEY and SVGEGT. In nucleotides, the CDR3 is TGTGCCAGCAGTTCCCTGGGACGGAACCAAAAGACCCAGTACTTC. Translation: CASSSLGRNQKTQYF.

The chain joins TRBV15 to TRBJ1-2; 7 nucleotides line up with TRBD1. The CDR3 runs to 13 residues. CDR1 is LNHNV and CDR2 is YYDKDF in the germline V gene (reference sequence). V trimming: 5 bases; J trimming: 2 bases; junction bases outside the gene matches: 2. CDR3 coding DNA: TGTGCCACCAGCGGGGGACAGAACTATGGCTACACCTTC. Translated: CATSGGQNYGYTF.

This clonotype was recorded at least ten times. V gene TRBV4-1 combines with J gene TRBJ1-1; D ambiguous. Germline values: CDR1 MGHRA, CDR2 YSYEKL. The CDR3 covers 13 residues. V was pared by 7 bases and J by 3 bases, with 12 bases between. The CDR3 region is CASIGWGDTEAFF. CDR3 DNA: TGCGCCAGCATAGGTTGGGGTGACACTGAAGCTTTCTTT.

This clonotype was counted at least ten times. The chain links TRBV7-2 to TRBJ1-1; no clear D. The germline CDR1 and CDR2 sequences are SGHTA and FQGNSA. V was clipped by 6 bases and J by 2 bases, with 10 bases between them. The CDR3 has 13 amino acids. The CDR3 DNA sequence: TGTGCCAGCAGTCCTCTCTTTAACACTGAAGCTTTCTTT. It codes for CASSPLFNTEAFF.

The chain couples TRBV29-1 to TRBJ1-2; no definite D call. Germline values: CDR1 SQVTM, CDR2 ANQGSEA. V was trimmed by 0 bases and J by 5 bases, leaving 7 bases between them. CDR3 length equals 12 residues. In nucleotides, the CDR3 is TGCAGCGTTGAAGACCGGTGGTATGGCTACACCTTC. Its protein is CSVEDRWYGYTF. The complete variable domain, with remaining parts taken from reference TRBV29-1 and TRBJ1-2, reads SAVISQKPSRDICQRGTSLTIQCQVDSQVTMMFWYRQQPGQSLTLIATANQGSEATYESGFVIDKFPISRPNLTFSTLTVSNMSPEDSSIYLCSVEDRWYGYTFGSGTRLTVV.

This clonotype was counted between two and nine times. This chain connects TRBV27 to TRBJ2-6; 11 positions match TRBD2. Germline V gene data show CDR1 as MNHEY and CDR2 as SMNVEV (reference sequence). J was trimmed by 7 bases and V by 5 bases; bases with no gene match: 10. The CDR3 runs to 17 residues. The chain's CDR3 is CASSQGLAAPRANVLTF. The CDR3 nucleotides read TGTGCCAGCAGTCAGGGACTAGCGGCACCCAGAGCCAACGTCCTGACTTTC.

As for this clonotype: A junction boundary mismatches the germline segment, possibly from a read error. The chain has TRBV27 and TRBJ2-3; D ambiguous. CDR1 is MNHEY and CDR2 is SMNVEV in the germline V gene (reference sequence). The CDR3 consists of 16 residues. The CDR3 sequence: CAGSFYPIGSTDTQYF. CDR3 nucleotides: TGTGCCGGCAGTTTTTATCCCATCGGGAGCACAGATACGCAGTATTTT.

A remark on this clonotype: Because the CDR3 is missing its conserved closing phenylalanine or tryptophan, this is likely a read error. The V and J genes are TRBV2 and TRBJ2-7; perhaps TRBD1 as D (6 bases). The length of the CDR3 is 13 residues. CDR1 is SNHLY, CDR2 FYNNEI, per germline. The CDR3 DNA follows: TGTGCCAGCAGGGAAGGACAGCCTTACGAGCAGTACTTG. Translation gives CASREGQPYEQYL.

This clonotype was recorded many times. The chain carries TRBV7-9 and TRBJ2-1; 7 bases fit TRBD2. This CDR3 region has 15 residues. Trimming took 5 bases from V and 5 from J; bases not matched to a gene: 9. Looked up from germline, CDR1 is SEHNR and CDR2 is FQNEAQ (reference sequence). This CDR3 is CASSASGTNHNEQFF. In DNA, the CDR3 is TGTGCCAGCAGCGCTTCCGGGACTAATCACAATGAGCAGTTCTTC.

This clonotype showed up just a few times. V is TRBV12-3 or TRBV12-4 and J is TRBJ1-5; D is undetermined. The CDR3 has 15 residues. V lost 6 bases, J lost 9 bases, and 21 bases lay in between. The chain's CDR3 is CASSPSPSLNRPQHF. DNA of the CDR3: TGTGCCAGCAGCCCCTCCCCGTCCCTGAATAGGCCCCAGCATTTT.

This chain connects TRBV7-2 to TRBJ1-2; 9 bases line up with TRBD1. This CDR3 is built from 14 residues. The V gene's germline CDR1 is SGHTA and CDR2 FQGNSA. Trimming took 5 bases from V and 2 from J; bases not matched to a gene: 3. CDR3 residues: CASSDRGTNYGYTF. CDR3 coding DNA: TGTGCCAGCAGCGACAGGGGGACCAACTATGGCTACACCTTC.